This T cell receptor (beta chain) stems from a study of cytomegalovirus exposure and HLA in healthy donors. 60 Vbeta and 13 Jbeta primers were used in PCR. Here immunoSEQ multiplex PCR was the method, and the copy in TCRdb shows in-frame clones only, minus some. The sample shows 150,000 to 200,000 clones, less than 90% of them seen only once. V was cut by 0 bases and J by 9 bases, with 14 bases left in between. This CDR3 is built from 14 residues. The V gene's germline CDR1 is LNHNV and CDR2 YYDKDF (reference sequence). This sequence was found in a middle-aged man in good health and CMV-seropositive. Specimen: PBMCs. This chain links TRBV15 with TRBJ2-5, with D maybe TRBD1 (6 bases). CDR3 DNA: TGTGCCACCAGCAGAGATTTCGCAGGGGTGTCCCAGTACTTC. This encodes CATSRDFAGVSQYF.